This TCR beta chain was identified in a study of blood T cell repertoires in COVID-19. Only a few counts were recorded for this clone. The assay was immunoSEQ multiplex PCR, and TCRdb's table has in-frame clones only and misses some. The sample lists more than 200,000 clones; around 87% were seen once. This TCR derives from a woman in her forties or fifties who had recovered from COVID-19. Sequenced material: PBMCs or T cells enriched from blood (not recorded which).

CDR3 DNA sequence: TGTGCCAGCGGCCTGCCGGGTGGGGAGACCCAGTACTTC. Protein sequence: CASGLPGGETQYF. V is TRBV7-2 and J is TRBJ2-5, with D uncertain. With 8 bases removed from V and 5 bases from J, the gap between germline ends came to 15 bases. Germline CDR1 SGHTA, CDR2 FQGNSA. This CDR3 spans 13 amino acids.